The sequence of this T cell receptor beta chain was determined in a study of identical twins. Each CDR3 protein gets one entry after TCRdb re-called the 5' RACE reads with MiXCR. The sample yields under 900,000 distinct CDR3 sequences, 9% to 15% seen once. The study, taken as a whole, reports: While abundant cord blood beta clonotypes carried fewer insertions, memory repertoires showed no such pattern. Monozygotic twin pairs showed more out-of-frame TCR alpha sharing than models estimated.

With V trimmed by 1 base and J by 3 bases, 4 bases remained unmatched. The germline V gene has CDR1 DFQATT and CDR2 SNEGSKA (reference sequence). The length of the CDR3 is 15 residues. A few counts support this clonotype. Its antigen is currently unknown. This sample also belongs to another study, concerning yellow fever vaccine responses in identical twins.

This chain joins TRBV20-1 and TRBJ2-1; 9 bases are shared with TRBD2. What was sequenced was PBMCs. The source is a young woman in good health. The CDR3 DNA is TGCAGTGCTAGAGGGCGGGGGGGCTACTACAATGAGCAGTTCTTC. It is translated as CSARGRGGYYNEQFF.